What follows describes a single T cell receptor beta chain. The target antigen is unknown. Germline CDR1 and CDR2: SGHAT and FQNNGV. The CDR3 contains 13 residues. With V trimmed by 2 bases and J by 5 bases, 1 base remained unmatched. It was with 60 Vbeta and 13 Jbeta primers that the PCR ran. Assay: immunoSEQ multiplex PCR; the TCRdb copy retains only in-frame clones and omits some. The sample has approximately 210,000 clones, around 90% seen once. These data belong to a study of cytomegalovirus exposure and HLA in healthy donors. Study results and limitations: Later analysis identified several of the most significant clusters that appeared linked to common viral pathogens.

The sequence derives from a woman aged 18-30 years in good health and CMV-seronegative. The V gene is TRBV11-2, the J gene TRBJ2-7; 9 positions match TRBD2. Material for sequencing was PBMCs. Here the CDR3 reads CASSLRLADEQYF. The CDR3 DNA follows: TGTGCCAGCAGCTTAAGACTAGCGGACGAGCAGTACTTC.